This entry lists 18 T cell receptor beta chains sequenced from one sample in a study of blood T cell repertoires in COVID-19. Produced via immunoSEQ multiplex PCR; TCRdb's table is partial and in-frame only. The profile shows 250,000 to 300,000 clones, approximately 86% of them singletons. The sample comprised peripheral blood. All receptors derive from a man under 40 with active or convalescent COVID-19.

V is TRBV6-5 and J is TRBJ1-2; D is perhaps TRBD1 (6 bases). The CDR3 has 12 amino acids. Trimming pared 8 bases from V and 8 bases from J, leaving 15 bases between. Germline CDR1 reads MNHEY; CDR2 reads SVGAGI. The CDR3 loop is CASGPQGRGYTF. CDR3 in DNA: TGTGCCAGCGGGCCACAGGGAAGGGGCTACACCTTC.

This rearrangement joins TRBV5-1 to TRBJ2-2, with no clear D. Germline V CDR1 and CDR2: SGHRS, YFSETQ. The V and J ends lost 6 bases and 0 bases respectively, with 12 bases between them. The CDR3 runs 15 residues. The CDR3 protein is CASNYRYANTGELFF. CDR3 DNA sequence: TGCGCCAGCAACTATCGTTACGCGAACACCGGGGAGCTGTTTTTT. The full variable domain, completed using reference TRBV5-1 and TRBJ2-2, is KAGVTQTPRYLIKTRGQQVTLSCSPISGHRSVSWYQQTPGQGLQFLFEYFSETQRNKGNFPGRFSGRQFSNSRSEMNVSTLELGDSALYLCASNYRYANTGELFFGEGSRLTVL.

This clone is categorized as medium-sized. This sequence joins TRBV28 and TRBJ2-5; D is possibly TRBD1 (6 bases). Germline V gene data show CDR1 as MDHEN and CDR2 as SYDVKM. This CDR3 comprises 12 residues. The ends were cut back, 10 bases at V and 1 base at J, with 10 bases in the middle. CDR3: CATMDSQETQYF. For the CDR3, the DNA is TGTGCCACCATGGACAGCCAAGAGACCCAGTACTTC. Based on the CDR3 plus reference TRBV28 and TRBJ2-5, the full variable domain is DVKVTQSSRYLVKRTGEKVFLECVQDMDHENMFWYRQDPGLGLRLIYFSYDVKMKEKGDIPEGYSVSREKKERFSLILESASTNQTSMYLCATMDSQETQYFGPGTRLLVL.

The chain joins TRBV7-3 to TRBJ2-7, with D perhaps TRBD1 (5 bases). Germline CDR1 reads SGHTA; CDR2 reads FQGTGA. Trimming removed 5 bases from V and 2 bases from J, with 13 bases in between. The CDR3 contains 14 residues. The CDR3 DNA follows: TGTGCCAGCAGCCTAGGCAGGGTCCCCTACGAGCAGTACTTC. Its translation: CASSLGRVPYEQYF.

This chain connects TRBV29-1 to TRBJ2-4; D gene ambiguous. Germline V gene data show CDR1 as SQVTM and CDR2 as ANQGSEA. Trimming shortened V by 4 bases and J by 0 bases, and 7 bases separated the two germline ends. The CDR3 contains 13 residues. CDR3 bases: TGCAGCGTTGTTTCGGGAGCCAAAAACATTCAGTACTTC. Protein sequence: CSVVSGAKNIQYF.

This clone appeared once. Other DNA sequences in this specimen translate into the identical CDR3. The gene calls are TRBV5-4 and TRBJ2-5; 12 positions agree with TRBD2. V lost 0 bases to trimming and J lost 2 bases; unmatched junction nucleotides: 2. Per germline, CDR1 SGHNT and CDR2 YYREEE (reference sequence). The CDR3 consists of 16 residues. CDR3 nucleotide sequence: TGTGCCAGCAGCTTGGGTCTAGCGGGGGGGCAAGAGACCCAGTACTTC. Protein product: CASSLGLAGGQETQYF.

The chain is built from TRBV18 and TRBJ2-3; TRBD2 is a possible D gene (5 bases). This CDR3 is built from 15 residues. V was cut by 2 bases and J by 1 base, with 10 bases left in between. CDR1 is KGHSH and CDR2 is LQKENI in the germline V gene. Here the CDR3 reads CASSPGAGGTDTQYF. The CDR3 bases are TGTGCCAGCTCACCAGGTGCCGGGGGCACAGATACGCAGTATTTT.

The chain is built from TRBV14 and TRBJ1-1; D possibly corresponds to TRBD1 (5 bases). CDR1 SGHDN and CDR2 FVKESK come from the germline V gene. Between the trimmed V and J ends, which lost 1 base and 2 bases, there was a span of 8 bases. The CDR3 is 14 residues long. CDR3 protein: CASSQGQTNTEAFF. The CDR3, as DNA: TGTGCCAGCAGCCAAGGACAGACTAACACTGAAGCTTTCTTT. Filled out from reference TRBV14 and TRBJ1-1, the complete variable domain reads EAGVTQFPSHSVIEKGQTVTLRCDPISGHDNLYWYRRVMGKEIKFLLHFVKESKQDESGMPNNRFLAERTGGTYSTLKVQPAELEDSGVYFCASSQGQTNTEAFFGQGTRLTVV.

V usage is TRBV4-3 and J usage is TRBJ2-3; D ambiguous. Per the germline V gene, CDR1 is LGHNA and CDR2 is YSLEER. Trimming took off 0 bases at V and 4 bases at J, with 8 bases between the two ends. The CDR3 is 14 amino acids. The CDR3 loop reads CASSQDRSADTQYF. The DNA for the CDR3 is TGCGCCAGCAGCCAAGATAGGAGTGCAGATACGCAGTATTTT.

The chain combines TRBV5-8 with TRBJ1-6; D remains unclear. Germline V gene data show CDR1 as SGHTS and CDR2 as YDEGEE. With 2 bases removed from V and 0 bases from J, the gap between germline ends came to 6 bases. The CDR3 spans 15 residues. The DNA for the CDR3 is TGTGCCAGCAGCTTATCCAGCTCCTATAATTCACCCCTCCACTTT. Protein: CASSLSSSYNSPLHF.

The chain is built from TRBV4-3 and TRBJ2-1; D unresolved. CDR1 and CDR2 (germline): LGHNA, YSLEER. This CDR3 is 13 amino acids long. V was trimmed by 0 bases and J by 9 bases, leaving 9 bases between them. CDR3 loop: CASSQDGSGEQFF. CDR3 DNA sequence: TGCGCCAGCAGCCAAGATGGGTCGGGTGAGCAGTTCTTC.

V gene TRBV15 combines with J gene TRBJ2-3, with a tentative D call TRBD1 (7 bases). Germline-derived CDR1 and CDR2 are LNHNV and YYDKDF (reference sequence). The V end lost 5 bases, the J end lost 4 bases, and 19 bases lay between the germline ends. This CDR3 is built from 16 residues. CDR3 coding DNA: TGTGCCACCAGCGGCGGGACAGAAGAGGTTGCAGATACGCAGTATTTT. Translated, it gives CATSGGTEEVADTQYF.

The CDR3 region is CASSPSNRVGTEAFF. Here the CDR3 DNA reads TGTGCCAGCAGCCCCTCGAACAGGGTGGGCACTGAAGCTTTCTTT. J is TRBJ1-1 and V is TRBV7-9; tentatively, D is TRBD1 (6 bases). The CDR3 has 15 amino acids. Trimming shortened V by 5 bases and J by 4 bases, and 17 bases separated the two germline ends. Per the germline V gene, CDR1 is SEHNR and CDR2 is FQNEAQ (reference sequence).

This clone was seen only a few times. This rearrangement joins TRBV5-1 to TRBJ2-3, with D hard to call. The CDR3 extends over 15 amino acids. CDR1 SGHRS and CDR2 YFSETQ come from the germline V gene. The V end was cut by 5 bases, the J end by 1 base, with 14 bases between. The CDR3 loop is CASSLGSLGTDTQYF. The CDR3 nucleotides read TGCGCCAGCAGTCTTGGTAGCTTAGGCACAGATACGCAGTATTTT.

V is TRBV19 and J is TRBJ1-1, with 7 bases matching TRBD1. Germline CDR1 LNHDA, CDR2 SQIVND (reference sequence). This CDR3 has 17 amino acids. V dropped 6 bases and J dropped 3; count of bases not matched to a gene: 16. The CDR3 here is CASRPRTGGRRDTEAFF. CDR3 DNA sequence: TGTGCCAGTAGACCCCGGACAGGAGGTCGCCGGGACACTGAAGCTTTCTTT.

This clone was counted only a few times. This chain connects TRBV30 to TRBJ1-4; TRBD1 matches at 10 bases. The germline V gene has CDR1 GTSNPN and CDR2 SVGIG (reference sequence). The V and J ends lost 8 bases and 7 bases, in that order; junction bases with no gene match: 4. There are 12 residues in the CDR3. The CDR3 region is CARTGGSEKLFF. CDR3 bases: TGTGCCCGGACAGGGGGAAGTGAAAAACTGTTTTTT.

The chain couples TRBV6-5 to TRBJ2-1; 7 nucleotides line up with TRBD1. CDR1 and CDR2 (germline): MNHEY, SVGAGI. The CDR3 runs to 16 residues. Trimming took 6 bases from V and 7 from J; bases not matched to a gene: 15. CDR3 region: CASRYGQDPMGNEQFF. In nucleotides, the CDR3 is TGTGCCAGCAGGTACGGACAGGACCCCATGGGGAATGAGCAGTTCTTC.

This sequence joins TRBV7-2 and TRBJ2-3; possible D gene TRBD2, 5 bases. Germline V gene lookup returns CDR1 SGHTA and CDR2 FQGNSA. V gave up 1 base and J gave up 0 bases, with 8 bases separating them. The CDR3 extends over 15 amino acids. DNA for the CDR3: TGTGCCAGCAGCTTAGGGGGAGCCAGCACAGATACGCAGTATTTT. Amino acids: CASSLGGASTDTQYF.